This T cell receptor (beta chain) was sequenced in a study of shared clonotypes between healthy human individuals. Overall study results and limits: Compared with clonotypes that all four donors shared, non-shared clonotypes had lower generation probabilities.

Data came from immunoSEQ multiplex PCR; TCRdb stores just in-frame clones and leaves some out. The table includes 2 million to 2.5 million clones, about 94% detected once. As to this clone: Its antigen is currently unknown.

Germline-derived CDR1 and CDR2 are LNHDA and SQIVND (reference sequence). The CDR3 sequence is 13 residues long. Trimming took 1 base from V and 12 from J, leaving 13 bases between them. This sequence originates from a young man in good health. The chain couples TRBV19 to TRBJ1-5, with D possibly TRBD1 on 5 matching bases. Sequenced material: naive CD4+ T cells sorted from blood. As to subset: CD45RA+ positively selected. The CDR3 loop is CASSIASGTGQHF. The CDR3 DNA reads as TGTGCCAGTAGTATAGCTTCGGGGACGGGCCAGCATTTT.